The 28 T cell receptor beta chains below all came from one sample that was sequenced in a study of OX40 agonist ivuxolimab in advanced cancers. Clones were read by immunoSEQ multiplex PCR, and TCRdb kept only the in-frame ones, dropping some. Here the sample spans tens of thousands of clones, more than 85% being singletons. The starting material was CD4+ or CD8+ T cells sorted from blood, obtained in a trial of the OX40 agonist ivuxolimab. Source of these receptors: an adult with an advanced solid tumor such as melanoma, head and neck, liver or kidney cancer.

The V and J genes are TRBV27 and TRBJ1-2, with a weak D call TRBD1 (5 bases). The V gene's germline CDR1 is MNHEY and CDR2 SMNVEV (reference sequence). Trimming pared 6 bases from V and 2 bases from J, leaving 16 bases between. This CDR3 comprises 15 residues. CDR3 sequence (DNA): TGTGCCAGCAGGCAAGGCGGGACGTCGAACTATGGCTACACCTTC. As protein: CASRQGGTSNYGYTF.

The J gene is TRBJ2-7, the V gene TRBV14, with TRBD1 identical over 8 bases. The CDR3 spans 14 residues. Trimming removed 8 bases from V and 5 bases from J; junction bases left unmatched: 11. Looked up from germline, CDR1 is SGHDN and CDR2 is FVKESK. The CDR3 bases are TGTGCCAGCTCCCCCTGGACAGGGTGGGACGAGCAGTACTTC. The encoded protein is CASSPWTGWDEQYF.

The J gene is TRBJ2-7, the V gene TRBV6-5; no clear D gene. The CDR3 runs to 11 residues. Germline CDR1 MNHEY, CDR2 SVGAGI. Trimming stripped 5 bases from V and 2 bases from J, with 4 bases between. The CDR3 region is CASSRAYEQYF. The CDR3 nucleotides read TGTGCCAGCAGTCGGGCCTACGAGCAGTACTTC.

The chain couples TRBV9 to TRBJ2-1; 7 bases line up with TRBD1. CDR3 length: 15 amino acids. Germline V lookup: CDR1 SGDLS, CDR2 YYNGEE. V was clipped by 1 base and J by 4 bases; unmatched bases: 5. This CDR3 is CASSVRDRYYNEQFF. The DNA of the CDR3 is TGTGCCAGCAGCGTACGGGACAGATATTACAATGAGCAGTTCTTC. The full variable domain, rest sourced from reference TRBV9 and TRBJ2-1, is DSGVTQTPKHLITATGQRVTLRCSPRSGDLSVYWYQQSLDQGLQFLIQYYNGEERAKGNILERFSAQQFPDLHSELNLSSLELGDSALYFCASSVRDRYYNEQFFGPGTRLTVL.

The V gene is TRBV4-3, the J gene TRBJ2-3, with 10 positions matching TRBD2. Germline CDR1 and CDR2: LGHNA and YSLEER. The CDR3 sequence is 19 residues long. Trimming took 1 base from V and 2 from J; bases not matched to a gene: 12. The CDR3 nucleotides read TGCGCCAGCAGCCAAGGGGCTAGCGGGAGTAGTGGGGACACAGATACGCAGTATTTT. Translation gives CASSQGASGSSGDTDTQYF.

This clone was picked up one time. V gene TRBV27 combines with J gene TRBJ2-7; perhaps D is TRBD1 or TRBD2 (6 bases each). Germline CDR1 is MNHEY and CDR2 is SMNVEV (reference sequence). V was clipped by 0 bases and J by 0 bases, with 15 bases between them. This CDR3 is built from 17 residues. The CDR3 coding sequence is TGTGCCAGCAGTTTATCGTTCGGGGGCCCTTACTCCTACGAGCAGTACTTC. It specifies CASSLSFGGPYSYEQYF.

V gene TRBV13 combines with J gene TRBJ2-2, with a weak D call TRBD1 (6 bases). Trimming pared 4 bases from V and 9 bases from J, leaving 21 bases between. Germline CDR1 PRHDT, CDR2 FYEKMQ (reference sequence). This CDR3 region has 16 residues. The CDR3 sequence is CASSSRTERISRELFF. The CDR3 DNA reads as TGTGCCAGCAGCTCCCGGACAGAGAGAATTTCCAGGGAGCTGTTTTTT.

The CDR3 sequence: CASSLRAGGGEQFF. In DNA form, the CDR3 reads TGTGCCAGCAGCTTAAGAGCGGGTGGGGGGGAGCAGTTCTTC. The chain recombines TRBV11-2 with TRBJ2-1; tentatively, D is TRBD2 (6 bases). The CDR3 runs 14 residues. Germline V gene sequence: CDR1 SGHAT, CDR2 FQNNGV. The germline V and J ends were trimmed by 2 bases and 10 bases, with 15 bases remaining between them.

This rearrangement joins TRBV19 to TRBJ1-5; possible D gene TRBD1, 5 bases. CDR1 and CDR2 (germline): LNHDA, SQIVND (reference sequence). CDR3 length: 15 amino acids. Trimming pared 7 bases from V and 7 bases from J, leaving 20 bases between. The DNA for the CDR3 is TGTGCCAGTACCCCGGGGGAGGGGCTTTTACAGCCCCAGCATTTT. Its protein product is CASTPGEGLLQPQHF.

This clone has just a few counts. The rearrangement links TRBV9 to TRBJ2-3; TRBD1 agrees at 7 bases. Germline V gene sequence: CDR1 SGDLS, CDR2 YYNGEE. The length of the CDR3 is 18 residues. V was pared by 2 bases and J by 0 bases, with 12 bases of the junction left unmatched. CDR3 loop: CASSVGKGTGVSTDTQYF. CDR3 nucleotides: TGTGCCAGCAGCGTCGGCAAGGGTACAGGGGTCAGCACAGATACGCAGTATTTT.

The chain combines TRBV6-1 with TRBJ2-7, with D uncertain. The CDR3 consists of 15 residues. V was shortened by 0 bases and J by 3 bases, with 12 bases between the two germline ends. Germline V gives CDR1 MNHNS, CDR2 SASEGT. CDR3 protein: CASSEAWQRNYEQYF. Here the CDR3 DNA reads TGTGCCAGCAGTGAAGCATGGCAGAGGAACTACGAGCAGTACTTC.

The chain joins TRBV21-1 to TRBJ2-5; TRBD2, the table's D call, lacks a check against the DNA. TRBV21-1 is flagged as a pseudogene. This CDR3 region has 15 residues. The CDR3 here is CASRGTSGYQETQYF. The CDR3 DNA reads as TGTGCCAGCAGAGGGACTAGCGGGTACCAAGAGACCCAGTACTTC.

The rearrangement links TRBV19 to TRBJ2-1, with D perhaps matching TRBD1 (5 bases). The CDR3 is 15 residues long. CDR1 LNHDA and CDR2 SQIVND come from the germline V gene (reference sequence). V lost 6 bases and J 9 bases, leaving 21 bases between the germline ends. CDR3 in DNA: TGTGCCAGTAGAAGTTGGTTAGCAGGGCTCGGTGAGCAGTTCTTC. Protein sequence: CASRSWLAGLGEQFF. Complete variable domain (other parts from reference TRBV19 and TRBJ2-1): DGGITQSPKYLFRKEGQNVTLSCEQNLNHDAMYWYRQDPGQGLRLIYYSQIVNDFQKGDIAEGYSVSREKKESFPLTVTSAQKNPTAFYLCASRSWLAGLGEQFFGPGTRLTVL.

The CDR3 nucleotides read TGTGCCAGCAGCTTCCGGGGCTACGAGCAGTACTTC. Amino acids: CASSFRGYEQYF. The chain uses TRBV5-5 and TRBJ2-7; D is possibly TRBD2 (5 bases). CDR1 and CDR2 (germline): SGHKS, YYEKEE (reference sequence). The V end lost 2 bases, the J end lost 3 bases, and 6 bases lay between the germline ends. This CDR3 has 12 residues.

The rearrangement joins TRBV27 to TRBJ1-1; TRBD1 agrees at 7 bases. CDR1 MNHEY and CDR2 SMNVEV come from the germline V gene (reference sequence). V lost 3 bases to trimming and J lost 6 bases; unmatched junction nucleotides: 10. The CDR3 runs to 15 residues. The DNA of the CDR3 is TGTGCCAGCAGTTTGGGGATGACAGGGTTGGCTGAAGCTTTCTTT. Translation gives CASSLGMTGLAEAFF.

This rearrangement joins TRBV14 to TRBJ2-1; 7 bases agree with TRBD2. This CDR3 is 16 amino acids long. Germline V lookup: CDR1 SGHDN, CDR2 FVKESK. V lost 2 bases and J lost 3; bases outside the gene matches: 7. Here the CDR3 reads CASSQTSETYYNEQFF. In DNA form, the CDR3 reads TGTGCCAGCAGCCAAACTAGCGAGACTTACTACAATGAGCAGTTCTTC. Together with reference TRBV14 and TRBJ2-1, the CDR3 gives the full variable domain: EAGVTQFPSHSVIEKGQTVTLRCDPISGHDNLYWYRRVMGKEIKFLLHFVKESKQDESGMPNNRFLAERTGGTYSTLKVQPAELEDSGVYFCASSQTSETYYNEQFFGPGTRLTVL.

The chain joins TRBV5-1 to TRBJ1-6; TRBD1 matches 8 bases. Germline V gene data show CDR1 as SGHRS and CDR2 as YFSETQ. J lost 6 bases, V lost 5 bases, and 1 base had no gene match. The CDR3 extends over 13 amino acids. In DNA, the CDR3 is TGCGCCAGCAGGGACAGGGCTAATTCACCCCTCCACTTT. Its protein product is CASRDRANSPLHF.

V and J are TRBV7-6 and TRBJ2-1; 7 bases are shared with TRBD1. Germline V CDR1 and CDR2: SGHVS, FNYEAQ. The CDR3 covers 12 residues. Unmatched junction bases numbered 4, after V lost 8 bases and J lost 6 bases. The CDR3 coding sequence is TGTGCCAGCGCCACAGGGGTCAATGAGCAGTTCTTC. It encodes CASATGVNEQFF.

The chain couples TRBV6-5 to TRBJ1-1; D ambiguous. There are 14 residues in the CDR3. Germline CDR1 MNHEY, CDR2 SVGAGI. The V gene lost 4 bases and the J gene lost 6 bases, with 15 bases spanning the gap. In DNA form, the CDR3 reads TGTGCCAGCAGTTCTCAGGACCGAGGTCCTGAAGCTTTCTTT. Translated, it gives CASSSQDRGPEAFF.

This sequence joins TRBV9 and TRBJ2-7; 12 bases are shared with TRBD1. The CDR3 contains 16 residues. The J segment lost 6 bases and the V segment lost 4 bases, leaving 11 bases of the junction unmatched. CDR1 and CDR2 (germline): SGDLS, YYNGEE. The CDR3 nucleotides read TGTGCCAGCAGCTCCATAGGGACAGGGGGCTTGGGCGAGCAGTACTTC. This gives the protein CASSSIGTGGLGEQYF.

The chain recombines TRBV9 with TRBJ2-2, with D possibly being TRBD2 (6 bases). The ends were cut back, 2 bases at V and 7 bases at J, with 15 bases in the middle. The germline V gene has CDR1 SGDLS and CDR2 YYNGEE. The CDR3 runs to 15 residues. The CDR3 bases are TGTGCCAGCAGCGTTTTTACAGAGGGAGGCGGGGAGCTGTTTTTT. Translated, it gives CASSVFTEGGGELFF.

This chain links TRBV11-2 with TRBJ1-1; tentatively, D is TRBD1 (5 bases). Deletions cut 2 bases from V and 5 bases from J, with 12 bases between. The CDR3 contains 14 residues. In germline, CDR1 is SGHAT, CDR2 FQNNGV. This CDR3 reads CASSLLRELTEAFF. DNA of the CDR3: TGTGCCAGCAGCTTACTCAGGGAATTAACTGAAGCTTTCTTT. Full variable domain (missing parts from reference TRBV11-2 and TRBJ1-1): EAGVAQSPRYKIIEKRQSVAFWCNPISGHATLYWYQQILGQGPKLLIQFQNNGVVDDSQLPKDRFSAERLKGVDSTLKIQPAKLEDSAVYLCASSLLRELTEAFFGQGTRLTVV.

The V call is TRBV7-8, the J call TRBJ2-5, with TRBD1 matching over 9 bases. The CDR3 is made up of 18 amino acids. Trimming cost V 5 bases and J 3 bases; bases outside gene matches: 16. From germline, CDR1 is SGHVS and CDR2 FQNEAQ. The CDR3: CASSVLGQGQTNKETQYF. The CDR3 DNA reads TGTGCCAGCAGCGTCCTGGGACAGGGACAGACCAATAAAGAGACCCAGTACTTC. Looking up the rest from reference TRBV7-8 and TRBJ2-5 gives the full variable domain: GAGVSQSPRYKVAKRGQDVALRCDPISGHVSLFWYQQALGQGPEFLTYFQNEAQLDKSGLPSDRFFAERPEGSVSTLKIQRTQQEDSAVYLCASSVLGQGQTNKETQYFGPGTRLLVL.

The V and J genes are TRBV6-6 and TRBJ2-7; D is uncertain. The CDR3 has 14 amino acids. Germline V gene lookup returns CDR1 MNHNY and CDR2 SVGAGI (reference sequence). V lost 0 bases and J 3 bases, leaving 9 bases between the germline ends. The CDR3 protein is CASSYSDEDYEQYF. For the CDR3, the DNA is TGTGCCAGCAGTTACTCGGACGAGGACTACGAGCAGTACTTC.

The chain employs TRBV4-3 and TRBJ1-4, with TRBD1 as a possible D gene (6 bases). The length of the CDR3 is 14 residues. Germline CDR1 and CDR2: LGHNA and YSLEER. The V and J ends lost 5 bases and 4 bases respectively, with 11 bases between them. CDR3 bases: TGCGCCAGCAGCTTGGACAGCTTTAATGAAAAACTGTTTTTT. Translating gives CASSLDSFNEKLFF.

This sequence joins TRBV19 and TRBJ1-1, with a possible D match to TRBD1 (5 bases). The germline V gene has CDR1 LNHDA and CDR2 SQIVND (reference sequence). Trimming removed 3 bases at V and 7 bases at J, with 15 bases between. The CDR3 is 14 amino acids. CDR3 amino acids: CASSIKGVHFEAFF. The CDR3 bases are TGTGCCAGTAGTATTAAAGGGGTCCATTTTGAAGCTTTCTTT.

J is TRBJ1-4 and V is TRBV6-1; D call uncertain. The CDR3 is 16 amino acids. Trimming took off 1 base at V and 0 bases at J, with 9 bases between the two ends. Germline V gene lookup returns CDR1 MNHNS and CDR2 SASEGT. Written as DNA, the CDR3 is TGTGCCAGCAGTGAAGTCTCAGGTGCAACTAATGAAAAACTGTTTTTT. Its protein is CASSEVSGATNEKLFF.

This CDR3 is CASSLYRGRRNEQFF. The CDR3 nucleotides read TGCGCCAGCAGCCTCTACAGGGGGCGCAGGAATGAGCAGTTCTTC. The V call is TRBV4-3, the J call TRBJ2-1; 9 bases align to TRBD1. Germline V gene sequence: CDR1 LGHNA, CDR2 YSLEER. The CDR3 is 15 amino acids. J gave up 7 bases and V 4 bases, and 8 bases lay outside the gene matches.